A single TCR beta chain is shown here with its context. Its antigen remains unidentified. The record originates from a study of identical twins. This CDR3 contains 14 residues. V gave up 3 bases and J gave up 2 bases, with 10 bases separating them. From germline, CDR1 is LNHDA and CDR2 SQIVND (reference sequence). Only healthy Caucasians were enrolled as donors. Whole-study results and caveats: Possibly, invariant MAIT and iNKT cells partly confounded zero-insertion analyses. In drawing conclusions, the study used cross-sectional statistical analysis and did not follow the same donors.

TCRdb passed the 5' RACE reads through MiXCR, listing each CDR3 protein once. The sample consists of about 660,000 distinct CDR3 sequences, around 8.3% of them appearing once. This sample was shared with a second study, whose subject was yellow fever vaccine responses in identical twins. In that study: As reported, the vaccine T cell response of twins seemed partly convergent and partly personalized.

V gene TRBV19 combines with J gene TRBJ1-2; tentative D call: TRBD1 (5 bases). The source material was PBMCs. This TCR was recovered from a young woman in good health. The CDR3 region is CASSIGGQNYGYTF. CDR3 nucleotide sequence: TGTGCCAGTAGTATTGGAGGACAAAACTATGGCTACACCTTC.